These 18 T cell receptor beta chains originate from one sample sequenced in a study of T cell clonality in common variable immunodeficiency. Generated by immunoSEQ multiplex PCR, the TCRdb table keeps only in-frame clones and is missing some. There are fewer than 20,000 clones in the sample, none observed a single time. Regarding the study as a whole: In common variable immunodeficiency, TCR beta chains reportedly carried fewer deletions and N-nucleotide insertions.

Their antigen targets remain unknown. The sample taken for sequencing was peripheral blood mononuclear cells. Every receptor here comes from a human donor with common variable immunodeficiency.

This clone was picked up a small number of times. The read halts 3 residues ahead of the CDR3 end, with the missing end drawn from the germline J gene. V usage is TRBV7-3 and J usage is TRBJ1-2, with D perhaps TRBD1 (6 bases). In germline, CDR1 is SGHTA, CDR2 FQGTGA. This CDR3 spans 13 amino acids. Trimming stripped 5 bases from V and 4 bases from J, with 11 bases between. The CDR3 bases that were read are TGTGCCAGCAGCCGGGACACGGGCTATGGC. Amino acids: CASSRDTGYG. The full CDR3 is CASSRDTGYGYTF.

This clone was found many times. The CDR3 is cut off 3 residues early in the read; its end comes from the germline J gene. The rearrangement joins TRBV6-1 to TRBJ2-3; D perhaps matches TRBD1 (5 bases). This CDR3 is 13 amino acids long. The germline V gene has CDR1 MNHNS and CDR2 SASEGT. V was shortened by 4 bases and J by 5 bases, with 10 bases between the two germline ends. The CDR3: CASSVQGIDTQYF. Partial CDR3 DNA: TGTGCCAGCAGTGTTCAGGGAATAGATACG.

This clone was seen repeatedly, ten times or more. The CDR3 goes on 3 residues after the read ends, and that part is filled in from the germline J gene. The V gene is TRBV2, the J gene TRBJ1-6, with D unresolved. This CDR3 is 13 amino acids long. V lost 7 bases and J 6 bases, leaving 10 bases between the germline ends. From germline, CDR1 is SNHLY and CDR2 FYNNEI. The sequenced part of the CDR3 DNA is TGTGCCAGCAAGGGTATGGGTAATTCACCC. Protein sequence: CASKGMGNSP. The whole CDR3 sequence is CASKGMGNSPLHF.

This clone was counted a few times. The missing CDR3 end, 3 residues past where the read stops, is filled in from the germline J gene. V gene TRBV5-1 combines with J gene TRBJ2-3; D is uncertain. In germline, CDR1 is SGHRS, CDR2 YFSETQ. V gave up 4 bases and J gave up 4 bases, with 10 bases separating them. The CDR3 is made up of 13 amino acids. This chain's CDR3 is CASSPGVSDTQYF. Partial CDR3 DNA: TGCGCCAGCAGCCCCGGTGTCTCAGATACG.

This clone was picked up a small number of times. The CDR3 end falls 3 residues outside the read, so it is completed with the germline J gene. The chain has TRBV7-2 and TRBJ2-3, with D unclear. The CDR3 extends over 15 amino acids. The V end lost 2 bases, the J end lost 0 bases, and 9 bases lay between the germline ends. Germline assignment: CDR1 SGHTA and CDR2 FQGNSA. The sequenced CDR3 bases are TGTGCCAGCAGCTTATTGGCGGCTAGCACAGATACG. It yields the protein CASSLLAASTDT. The full CDR3 protein is CASSLLAASTDTQYF.

This clone came up a few times. CDR3 bases read: TGTGCCAGTAGAGTACAAGGGGGATGGGGGACAGGGAACATCGCCGGGGAG. Translating gives CASRVQGGWGTGNIAGE. The whole CDR3 sequence is CASRVQGGWGTGNIAGELFF. The rearrangement uses TRBV19 and TRBJ2-2; TRBD1 aligns across 9 bases. The read gets to within 3 residues of the CDR3 end, and the germline J gene fills in the rest. Looked up from germline, CDR1 is LNHDA and CDR2 is SQIVND (reference sequence). V lost 6 bases and J lost 6; bases outside the gene matches: 23. The CDR3 totals 20 residues.

In this sample, this clone turned up a few times. The DNA ends 3 residues before the CDR3 does, and the rest of the CDR3 is filled in from the germline J gene. The chain couples TRBV11-2 to TRBJ1-1; D possibly corresponds to TRBD1 (5 bases). CDR3 size: 14 residues. The V gene lost 1 base and the J gene lost 4 bases, with 10 bases spanning the gap. Germline V lookup: CDR1 SGHAT, CDR2 FQNNGV. The CDR3 here is CASSLAGGSTEAFF. The covered CDR3 bases are TGTGCCAGCAGCTTAGCCGGGGGGAGCACTGAA.

This clone appeared a few times. The read comes to an end 3 residues before the CDR3 does, leaving the germline J gene to fill in the end. The chain joins TRBV18 to TRBJ2-5; 9 bases are shared with TRBD2. CDR3 length equals 16 residues. V shed 3 bases and J 2 bases; nucleotides not matched to a gene: 7. Germline V gene sequence: CDR1 KGHSH, CDR2 LQKENI. The sequenced part of the CDR3 DNA is TGTGCCAGCTCACCTCCCCCCCTAGCGGGGCAAGAGACC. Translating gives CASSPPPLAGQET. The full-length CDR3 reads as CASSPPPLAGQETQYF.

The CDR3 DNA, read in part, is TGTGCCAGCAGCCAGATAGACAGGGATCAAGAGACC. Translating gives CASSQIDRDQET. The CDR3 in its entirety is CASSQIDRDQETQYF. The chain employs TRBV7-9 and TRBJ2-5; 7 positions match TRBD1. The observed sequence ends 3 residues before the CDR3 terminus, with the missing tail filled in from the germline J gene. The J segment lost 2 bases and the V segment lost 5 bases, leaving 8 bases of the junction unmatched. The CDR3 is 15 residues long. Per germline, CDR1 SEHNR and CDR2 FQNEAQ (reference sequence).

This clone was observed a few times. Sequencing ends 3 residues short of the CDR3 end; the germline J gene provides the rest. This sequence joins TRBV18 and TRBJ2-3, with 13 bases fitting TRBD2. After removal of 6 bases from V and 4 bases from J, the junction contained 4 bases not matched to a gene. CDR3 length: 15 residues. CDR1 is KGHSH, CDR2 LQKENI, per germline. The DNA read from the CDR3 is TGTGCCAGCTCCCGACTAGCGGGGGGCGCAGATACG. The encoded protein is CASSRLAGGADT. The entire CDR3 protein reads CASSRLAGGADTQYF.

Concerning this clone itself: The read comes to an end 3 residues before the CDR3 does, leaving the germline J gene to fill in the end. This rearrangement joins TRBV6-1 to TRBJ2-2, with 7 positions matching TRBD1. The junction had 11 bases not matched to a gene; V was cut back by 4 bases and J by 6 bases. The CDR3 contains 16 residues. Per germline, CDR1 MNHNS and CDR2 SASEGT. The chain's CDR3 is CASSGQGTLIAGELFF. The sequenced part of the CDR3 DNA is TGTGCCAGCAGTGGACAGGGAACCCTTATTGCCGGGGAG.

This clone was seen ten or more times. The sequenced fragment ends 3 residues before the CDR3 boundary, so the rest is inferred from the germline J gene. The chain is built from TRBV4-1 and TRBJ2-3, with TRBD2 matching over 7 bases. Germline lookup yields CDR1 MGHRA and CDR2 YSYEKL. V shed 3 bases, J shed 3 bases, and the junction held 6 bases outside the gene matches. This CDR3 has 15 amino acids. The CDR3 here is CASSQREYRTDTQYF. CDR3 DNA, as far as it was read: TGCGCCAGCAGCCAGCGGGAGTATAGGACAGATACG.

On this clone itself: The DNA ends 3 residues before the CDR3 does, and the rest of the CDR3 is filled in from the germline J gene. The J gene is TRBJ1-2, the V gene TRBV7-9, with D possibly matching TRBD1 (6 bases). Germline V gene data show CDR1 as SEHNR and CDR2 as FQNEAQ (reference sequence). The CDR3 runs to 15 residues. Trimming removed 3 bases at V and 4 bases at J, with 15 bases between. Partial CDR3 DNA: TGTGCCAGCAGCTTGGCCGCGGGGGCAAGCTATGGC. This codes for CASSLAAGASYG. The full-length CDR3 reads as CASSLAAGASYGYTF.

This clone was detected a few times. The CDR3 is cut off 3 residues early in the read; its end comes from the germline J gene. The genes are TRBV7-9 and TRBJ1-1; D perhaps matches TRBD1 (6 bases). The V gene's germline CDR1 is SEHNR and CDR2 FQNEAQ (reference sequence). CDR3 length equals 12 residues. This CDR3 reads CASSFNRAGAFF. The CDR3 bases that were read are TGTGCCAGCAGCTTTAACAGGGCTGGA.

A word on this clone: The CDR3 goes on 3 residues after the read ends, and that part is filled in from the germline J gene. The V and J genes are TRBV7-9 and TRBJ1-2; D is unresolved. CDR1 is SEHNR and CDR2 is FQNEAQ in the germline V gene (reference sequence). The CDR3 length is 13 residues. The V gene lost 1 base and the J gene lost 4 bases, with 7 bases spanning the gap. The CDR3 loop is CASSLGGLYGYTF. The covered CDR3 bases are TGTGCCAGCAGCTTAGGCGGACTCTATGGC.

As for this clone: Read coverage stops 3 residues before the CDR3 terminus; the germline J gene supplies the remainder. J is TRBJ1-6 and V is TRBV2, with TRBD1 as a possible D gene (5 bases). V lost 7 bases to trimming and J lost 4 bases, with 14 bases between them. The CDR3 has 15 residues. The germline gives CDR1 SNHLY, CDR2 FYNNEI. The chain's CDR3 is CASKRTNTYNSPLHF. The DNA read from the CDR3 is TGTGCCAGCAAAAGGACAAATACGTATAATTCACCC.

This clone appeared many times. The CDR3 end lies 3 residues beyond the end of the read and is filled in from the germline J gene. This chain joins TRBV5-1 and TRBJ1-3, with 7 nucleotides matching TRBD1. The CDR3 has 16 amino acids. Germline V CDR1 and CDR2: SGHRS, YFSETQ. V lost 3 bases to trimming and J lost 0 bases; unmatched junction nucleotides: 6. The CDR3 spells CASSSGTVDSGNTIYF. The covered CDR3 bases are TGCGCCAGCAGCTCCGGGACAGTGGACTCTGGAAACACC.

This clone has a handful of counts. Sequencing ends 3 residues short of the CDR3 end; the germline J gene provides the rest. The chain links TRBV6-2 or TRBV6-3 to TRBJ2-5; no reliable D call. The CDR3 is 14 residues long. Germline V gene lookup returns CDR1 MNHEY and CDR2 SVGEGT. Trimming shortened V by 6 bases and J by 0 bases, and 11 bases separated the two germline ends. The CDR3 sequence: CASSRLGYQETQYF. The CDR3 DNA, read in part, is TGTGCCAGCAGCCGTCTCGGGTACCAAGAGACC.